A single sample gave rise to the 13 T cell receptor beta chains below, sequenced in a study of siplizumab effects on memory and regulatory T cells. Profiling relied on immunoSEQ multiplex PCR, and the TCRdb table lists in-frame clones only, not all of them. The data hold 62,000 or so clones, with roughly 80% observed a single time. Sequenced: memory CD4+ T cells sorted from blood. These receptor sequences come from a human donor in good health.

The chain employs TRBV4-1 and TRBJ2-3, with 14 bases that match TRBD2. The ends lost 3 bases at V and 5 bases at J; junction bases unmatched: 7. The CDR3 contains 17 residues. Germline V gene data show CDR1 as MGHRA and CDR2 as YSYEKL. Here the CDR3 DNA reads TGCGCCAGCAGCCAGGGACTAGCGGGAGCGATGGGAGATACGCAGTATTTT. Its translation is CASSQGLAGAMGDTQYF.

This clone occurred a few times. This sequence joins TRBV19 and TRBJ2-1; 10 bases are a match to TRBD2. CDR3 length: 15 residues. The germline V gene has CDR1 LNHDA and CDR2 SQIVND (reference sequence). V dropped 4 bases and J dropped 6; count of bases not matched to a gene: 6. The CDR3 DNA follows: TGTGCCAGTAGTACAATCCTAGCGGGAGCCAATGAGCAGTTCTTC. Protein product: CASSTILAGANEQFF.

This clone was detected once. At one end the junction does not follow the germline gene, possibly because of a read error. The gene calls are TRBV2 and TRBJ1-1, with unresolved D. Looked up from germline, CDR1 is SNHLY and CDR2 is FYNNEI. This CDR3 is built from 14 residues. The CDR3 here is CASREDNTNTEAFF. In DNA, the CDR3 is TGTGCCAGCAGAGAAGACAACACGAACACTGAAGCTTTCTTT.

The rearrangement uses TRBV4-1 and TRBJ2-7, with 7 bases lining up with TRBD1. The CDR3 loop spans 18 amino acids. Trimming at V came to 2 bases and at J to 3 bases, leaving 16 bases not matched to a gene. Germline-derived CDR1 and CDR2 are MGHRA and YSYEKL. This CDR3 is CASSQQPGVTGLYYEQYF. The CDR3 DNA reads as TGCGCCAGCAGCCAACAACCCGGGGTGACAGGGCTCTACTACGAGCAGTACTTC.

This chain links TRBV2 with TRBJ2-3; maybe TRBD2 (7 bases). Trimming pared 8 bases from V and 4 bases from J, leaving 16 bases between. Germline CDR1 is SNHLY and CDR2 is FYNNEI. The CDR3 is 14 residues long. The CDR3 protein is CASGGGRSADTQYF. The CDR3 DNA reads TGTGCCAGCGGGGGGGGGCGTTCGGCAGATACGCAGTATTTT.

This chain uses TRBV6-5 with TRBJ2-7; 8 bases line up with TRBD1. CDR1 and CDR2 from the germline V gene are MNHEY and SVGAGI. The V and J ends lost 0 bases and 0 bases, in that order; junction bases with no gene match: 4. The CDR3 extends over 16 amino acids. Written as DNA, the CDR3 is TGTGCCAGCAGTTACTCAATCGGGACAGGCTCCTACGAGCAGTACTTC. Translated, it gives CASSYSIGTGSYEQYF.

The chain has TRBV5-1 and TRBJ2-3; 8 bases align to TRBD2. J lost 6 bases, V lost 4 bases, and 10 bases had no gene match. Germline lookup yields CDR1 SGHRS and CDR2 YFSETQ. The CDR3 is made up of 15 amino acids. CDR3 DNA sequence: TGCGCCAGCAGCCCCTCCAAGCGGGGGTCTGATACGCAGTATTTT. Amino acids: CASSPSKRGSDTQYF.

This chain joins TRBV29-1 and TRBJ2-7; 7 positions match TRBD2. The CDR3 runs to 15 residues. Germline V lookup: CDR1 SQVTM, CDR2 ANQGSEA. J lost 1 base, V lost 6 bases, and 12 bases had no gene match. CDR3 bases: TGCAGCGTCCTATTACGCGTGGGACTATCCTACGAGCAGTACTTC. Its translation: CSVLLRVGLSYEQYF.

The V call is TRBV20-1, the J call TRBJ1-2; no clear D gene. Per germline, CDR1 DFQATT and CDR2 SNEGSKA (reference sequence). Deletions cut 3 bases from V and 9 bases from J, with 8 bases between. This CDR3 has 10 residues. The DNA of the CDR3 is TGCAGTGCTAGTGAGGAGCGCTACACCTTC. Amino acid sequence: CSASEERYTF.

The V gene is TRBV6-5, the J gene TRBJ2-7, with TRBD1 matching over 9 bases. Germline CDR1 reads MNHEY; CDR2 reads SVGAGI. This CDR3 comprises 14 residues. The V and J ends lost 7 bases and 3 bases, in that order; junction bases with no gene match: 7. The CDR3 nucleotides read TGTGCCAGCACCAACCGGGACAGGGTCTACGAGCAGTACTTC. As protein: CASTNRDRVYEQYF.

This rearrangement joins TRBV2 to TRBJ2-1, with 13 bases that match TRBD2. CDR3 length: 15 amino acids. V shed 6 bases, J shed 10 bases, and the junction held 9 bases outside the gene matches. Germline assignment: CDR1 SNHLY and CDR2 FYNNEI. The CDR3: CASRTLAGGPVEQFF. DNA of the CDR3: TGTGCCAGCAGGACACTAGCGGGAGGGCCCGTAGAGCAGTTCTTC.

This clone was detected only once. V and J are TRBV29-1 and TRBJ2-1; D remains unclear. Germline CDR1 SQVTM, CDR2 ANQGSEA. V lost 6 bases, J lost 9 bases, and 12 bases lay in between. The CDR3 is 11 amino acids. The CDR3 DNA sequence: TGCAGCGTGGCGACTTGGACTGAGCAGTTCTTC. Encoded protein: CSVATWTEQFF.

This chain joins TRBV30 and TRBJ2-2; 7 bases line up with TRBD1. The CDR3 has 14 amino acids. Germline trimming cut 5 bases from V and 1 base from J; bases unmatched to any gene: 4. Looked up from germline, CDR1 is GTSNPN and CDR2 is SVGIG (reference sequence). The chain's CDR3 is CAWSTGKNTGELFF. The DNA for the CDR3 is TGTGCCTGGTCGACAGGGAAGAACACCGGGGAGCTGTTTTTT. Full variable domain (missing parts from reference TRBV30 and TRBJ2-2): SQTIHQWPATLVQPVGSPLSLECTVEGTSNPNLYWYRQAAGRGLQLLFYSVGIGQISSEVPQNLSASRPQDRQFILSSKKLLLSDSGFYLCAWSTGKNTGELFFGEGSRLTVL.